This T cell receptor beta chain was identified during a study of cytomegalovirus exposure and HLA in healthy donors. Study findings and constraints: Using a false discovery rate of 0.05, a later analysis showed that approximately 18,000 TCR beta sequences were associated with HLA alleles. Sequencing probably produced one cluster of sequence variants that were highly shared.

PCR amplification relied on 60 Vbeta primers (plus 13 Jbeta primers). Generated by immunoSEQ multiplex PCR, the TCRdb table keeps only in-frame clones and is missing some. The sample lists over 75,000 clones, about 67% occurring once. CDR1 is SGHRS and CDR2 is YFSETQ in the germline V gene. The V and J ends lost 1 base and 6 bases respectively, with 10 bases between them. The CDR3 is made up of 14 amino acids. A remark on this clone: The antigen remains undetermined.

The rearrangement uses TRBV5-1 and TRBJ2-2; a weak D match, TRBD1 (5 bases). Sequenced sample: PBMCs. The TCR comes from a man between 25 and 39 years old in good health and CMV-seronegative. The CDR3 sequence is CASSLTGTSGELFF. CDR3 nucleotide sequence: TGCGCCAGCAGCTTGACAGGCACTTCCGGGGAGCTGTTTTTT.